The 20 T cell receptor beta chains presented below share a single source sample, sequenced in a study of identifying expanded T cells in peripheral blood. The method was immunoSEQ multiplex PCR; TCRdb's version includes in-frame clones alone and lacks a portion of them. The sample records 55,000 to 80,000 clones, approximately 82% being singletons. Sequencing was performed on blood. These TCRs come from a person aged 18 to 75 in good health.

The chain uses TRBV10-3 and TRBJ2-1; 11 bases agree with TRBD1. Germline values: CDR1 ENHRY, CDR2 SYGVKD. The CDR3 runs 15 residues. The trim removed 6 bases at V and 8 bases at J, leaving 9 bases unmatched. The CDR3 spells CAISGRDRGNDEQFF. CDR3 DNA sequence: TGTGCCATCAGCGGCCGGGACAGGGGGAACGATGAGCAGTTCTTC.

This clone appeared once. V and J are TRBV5-1 and TRBJ1-2; D unresolved. The CDR3 consists of 15 residues. The V gene's germline CDR1 is SGHRS and CDR2 YFSETQ. Trimming cost V 0 bases and J 4 bases, with 13 bases left between them. CDR3 in DNA: TGCGCCAGCAGCTTGGCCGCGGGGAGCTTCTATGGCTACACCTTC. Translation gives CASSLAAGSFYGYTF. Combining the CDR3 with reference TRBV5-1 and TRBJ1-2 gives the whole variable domain KAGVTQTPRYLIKTRGQQVTLSCSPISGHRSVSWYQQTPGQGLQFLFEYFSETQRNKGNFPGRFSGRQFSNSRSEMNVSTLELGDSALYLCASSLAAGSFYGYTFGSGTRLTVV.

The chain links TRBV19 to TRBJ1-1; no clear D gene. The length of the CDR3 is 14 residues. The germline V gene has CDR1 LNHDA and CDR2 SQIVND (reference sequence). V was cut by 3 bases and J by 4 bases, with 12 bases left in between. The CDR3 loop reads CASSIAGSRTEAFF. DNA of the CDR3: TGTGCCAGTAGTATCGCGGGGTCCCGCACTGAAGCTTTCTTT.

This clone was counted a single time. The gene calls are TRBV7-6 and TRBJ2-1; D possibly matches TRBD1 or TRBD2 (5 bases each). Germline V gene lookup returns CDR1 SGHVS and CDR2 FNYEAQ. V lost 3 bases, J lost 9 bases, and 9 bases lay in between. CDR3 length equals 12 residues. For the CDR3, the DNA is TGTGCCAGCAGCTTCGGGGCCGGTGAGCAGTTCTTC. This translates into CASSFGAGEQFF.

This clone came up once. The J gene is TRBJ2-5, the V gene TRBV5-1, with TRBD1 matching 12 bases. This CDR3 contains 18 residues. V shed 4 bases and J 1 base; nucleotides not matched to a gene: 11. Germline V gene data show CDR1 as SGHRS and CDR2 as YFSETQ. The CDR3 DNA follows: TGCGCCAGCAGCCGGGGACAGGGGGCTAAGAGGGGCCAAGAGACCCAGTACTTC. It is translated as CASSRGQGAKRGQETQYF.

The rearrangement links TRBV6-5 to TRBJ1-3, with D perhaps TRBD1 (6 bases). The germline V gene has CDR1 MNHEY and CDR2 SVGAGI. V lost 2 bases, J lost 2 bases, and 7 bases lay in between. This CDR3 has 14 residues. DNA of the CDR3: TGTGCCAGCAGTTACGGGGGCGCTGGAAACACCATATATTTT. Encoded protein: CASSYGGAGNTIYF.

This clone was counted only a few times. The chain recombines TRBV27 with TRBJ1-1; D possibly corresponds to TRBD1 (6 bases). V shed 4 bases and J shed 3 bases, with 15 bases lying between them. This CDR3 has 15 amino acids. The germline gives CDR1 MNHEY, CDR2 SMNVEV (reference sequence). The CDR3 sequence is CASSSRRRTDTEAFF. The CDR3 bases are TGTGCCAGCAGTTCTAGACGAAGGACAGACACTGAAGCTTTCTTT.

The chain recombines TRBV29-1 with TRBJ1-1; D possibly corresponds to TRBD1 (5 bases). Trimming took off 4 bases at V and 2 bases at J, with 17 bases between the two ends. Germline V gene lookup returns CDR1 SQVTM and CDR2 ANQGSEA. This CDR3 comprises 15 residues. The chain's CDR3 is CSVVHLKTGNTEAFF. CDR3 DNA: TGCAGCGTTGTGCATTTAAAAACAGGTAACACTGAAGCTTTCTTT.

This clone has only a few counts. The J gene is TRBJ2-4, the V gene TRBV6-4; D may be TRBD2 (6 bases). V was pared by 0 bases and J by 9 bases, with 24 bases between. Looked up from germline, CDR1 is MRHNA and CDR2 is SNTAGT. The CDR3 is 18 amino acids. The CDR3 reads CASSDSTGEITPPGIQYF. DNA for the CDR3: TGTGCCAGCAGTGACTCGACGGGGGAGATTACCCCGCCGGGCATTCAGTACTTC.

The V and J genes are TRBV7-6 and TRBJ2-5; D possibly uses TRBD1 or TRBD2 (5 bases each). This CDR3 is built from 16 residues. Per germline, CDR1 SGHVS and CDR2 FNYEAQ. The V and J ends lost 0 bases and 1 base respectively, with 12 bases between them. This CDR3 reads CASSLARTGTQETQYF. The CDR3 nucleotides read TGTGCCAGCAGCTTAGCTCGGACGGGGACCCAAGAGACCCAGTACTTC.

This clone has a handful of counts. This rearrangement joins TRBV13 to TRBJ2-1, with a tentative D call TRBD1 (6 bases). Trimming left V 5 bases short and J 5 bases short, with 7 bases between. From germline, CDR1 is PRHDT and CDR2 FYEKMQ (reference sequence). This CDR3 comprises 12 residues. The CDR3 sequence is CASSRTDNEQFF. DNA of the CDR3: TGTGCCAGCAGCAGGACAGACAATGAGCAGTTCTTC.

The V call is TRBV21-1, the J call TRBJ1-1; the D call in the table, TRBD1, was not verified against the DNA. TRBV21-1 is flagged as a pseudogene. This CDR3 has 19 residues. This chain's CDR3 is CASSPLRQELTMMNTEAFF. In nucleotides, the CDR3 is TGTGCCAGCAGCCCATTAAGACAAGAGCTCACGATGATGAACACTGAAGCTTTCTTT.

The V gene is TRBV7-2, the J gene TRBJ1-1; possibly TRBD1 for D (5 bases). V shed 10 bases and J shed 3 bases, with 9 bases lying between them. Germline assignment: CDR1 SGHTA and CDR2 FQGNSA. CDR3 length: 11 amino acids. The CDR3 is CAIQGYTEAFF. The DNA for the CDR3 is TGTGCCATCCAGGGATACACTGAAGCTTTCTTT.

This clone appeared a single time. The chain recombines TRBV30 with TRBJ1-1, with D hard to call. CDR3 length: 11 amino acids. Trimming cost V 1 base and J 7 bases, with 7 bases left between them. Germline V CDR1 and CDR2: GTSNPN, SVGIG (reference sequence). CDR3 in amino acids: CAWSDSLEAFF. The CDR3 region has the DNA TGTGCCTGGAGTGATTCCCTTGAAGCTTTCTTT.

This clone rates as medium-sized. J is TRBJ2-5 and V is TRBV9; TRBD1 is a possible D gene (6 bases). Trimming stripped 4 bases from V and 5 bases from J, with 15 bases between. CDR1 is SGDLS and CDR2 is YYNGEE in the germline V gene. The CDR3 extends over 14 amino acids. The CDR3 loop reads CASSRFKGEETQYF. The CDR3 DNA reads TGTGCCAGCAGCCGGTTTAAGGGGGAGGAGACCCAGTACTTC. The full variable domain, completed using reference TRBV9 and TRBJ2-5, is DSGVTQTPKHLITATGQRVTLRCSPRSGDLSVYWYQQSLDQGLQFLIQYYNGEERAKGNILERFSAQQFPDLHSELNLSSLELGDSALYFCASSRFKGEETQYFGPGTRLLVL.

The CDR3 DNA reads as TGTGCCAGATGTAATCGTCTGACCGAGAACACTGAAGCTTTCTTT. It yields the protein CARCNRLTENTEAFF. The rearrangement uses TRBV28 and TRBJ1-1, with D unclear. The ends were cut back, 9 bases at V and 1 base at J, with 18 bases in the middle. This CDR3 comprises 15 residues. The germline CDR1 and CDR2 sequences are MDHEN and SYDVKM.

The chain couples TRBV19 to TRBJ2-3; 9 bases map to TRBD2. CDR1 and CDR2 (germline): LNHDA, SQIVND (reference sequence). CDR3 length: 16 residues. The J segment lost 3 bases and the V segment lost 1 base, leaving 5 bases of the junction unmatched. The CDR3 loop reads CASSIALAGNTDTQYF. The CDR3 nucleotides read TGTGCCAGTAGTATAGCGCTAGCGGGAAATACAGATACGCAGTATTTT.

This chain's CDR3 is CAWSAAFGSSGNTIYF. The CDR3 DNA sequence: TGTGCCTGGAGTGCTGCTTTTGGCTCCTCTGGAAACACCATATATTTT. The V gene is TRBV30, the J gene TRBJ1-3; the D is unclear. Trimming took off 1 base at V and 0 bases at J, with 13 bases between the two ends. Germline loops: CDR1 GTSNPN, CDR2 SVGIG (reference sequence). This CDR3 spans 16 amino acids.

This clone has a single count. The gene calls are TRBV5-6 and TRBJ2-5; possibly TRBD1 for D (6 bases). The CDR3 spans 14 residues. Trimming shortened V by 5 bases and J by 9 bases, and 20 bases separated the two germline ends. The V gene's germline CDR1 is SGHDT and CDR2 YYEEEE. The DNA for the CDR3 is TGTGCCAGCAGGAGTAGACAGGCACGTGAGGCCCAGTACTTC. Translated: CASRSRQAREAQYF.

This chain joins TRBV2 and TRBJ2-1, with TRBD2 identical over 7 bases. Germline assignment: CDR1 SNHLY and CDR2 FYNNEI. The CDR3 is 14 residues long. Trimming at V came to 7 bases and at J to 3 bases, leaving 6 bases not matched to a gene. The CDR3 reads CASNAGDFYNEQFF. The CDR3 nucleotides are TGTGCCAGCAACGCGGGGGACTTCTACAATGAGCAGTTCTTC.